Given below is one T cell receptor beta chain in context. Its antigen remains unidentified. This specimen belongs to a study of Tregs in tolerant kidney transplant recipients. Findings and caveats of the study: Antigen-driven expansion was suggested because donor-specific Tregs expanded more than all Tregs in tolerant patients.

Germline V gene lookup returns CDR1 SGHTA and CDR2 FQGNSA. V was cut by 1 base and J by 13 bases, with 18 bases left in between. The length of the CDR3 is 14 residues. Assay used: immunoSEQ multiplex PCR; TCRdb lists only in-frame clones, some missing. This sample has just under 65,000 clones, with roughly 98% found just once. The sequence derives from a human donor who received a combined kidney and bone marrow transplant. The source material was Tregs from blood, sampled before the transplant. The chain recombines TRBV7-2 with TRBJ2-3; D possibly corresponds to TRBD2 (5 bases). This CDR3 reads CASSLGRGLERKYF. Written as DNA, the CDR3 is TGTGCCAGCAGCTTAGGGCGAGGACTCGAAAGAAAGTATTTT.